The 23 T cell receptor beta chains below come from one sample, sequenced in a study of immune heterogeneity within non-small cell lung tumors. Amplification of the TCR beta CDR3 was achieved through multiplex PCR with 32 V and 13 J primers. TCRdb passed the multiplex PCR reads through MiXCR, listing each CDR3 protein once. The sample contains 2,500 to 3,500 distinct CDR3 sequences, 25% to 30% of which appear only once. The template consisted of bulk tumor genomic DNA, with 600 ng used per sample. Biopsies, several per primary tumor and spaced far apart, were collected during surgery. With untreated, newly diagnosed non-small cell lung cancer, the patients went on to undergo curative surgery. The sequenced material came from lung tumor tissue. The source is a man in his sixties with non-small cell lung cancer.

This clonotype was seen a handful of times. This chain connects TRBV7-9 to TRBJ1-2; weak D call: TRBD1 (6 bases). V was cut by 5 bases and J by 4 bases, with 14 bases left in between. Germline V lookup: CDR1 SEHNR, CDR2 FQNEAQ (reference sequence). This CDR3 is 14 amino acids long. The CDR3 region is CASSLPGTSYGYTF. DNA for the CDR3: TGTGCCAGCAGCCTCCCAGGGACAAGCTATGGCTACACCTTC.

This rearrangement joins TRBV5-5 to TRBJ2-1; maybe TRBD1 (6 bases). Trimming stripped 4 bases from V and 0 bases from J, with 14 bases between. This CDR3 has 16 amino acids. In germline, CDR1 is SGHKS, CDR2 YYEKEE (reference sequence). The CDR3 DNA sequence: TGTGCCAGCAGCCACGCTTGGACAGTCTCCTACAATGAGCAGTTCTTC. Its protein is CASSHAWTVSYNEQFF.

Comments on this clonotype: A much larger clone differs from this one at a single base, so this may be a read error. The chain carries TRBV20-1 and TRBJ2-7; a possible D gene is TRBD1 (5 bases). The CDR3 is 18 amino acids. Trimming removed 3 bases from V and 1 base from J, with 25 bases in between. The germline V gene encodes CDR1 DFQATT and CDR2 SNEGSKA (reference sequence). CDR3 nucleotides: TGCAGTGCTAGGGAGACAGTAGTGGCTTCAGAAGAATCCTACGAGCAGTACTTC. This encodes CSARETVVASEESYEQYF.

The chain is built from TRBV27 and TRBJ2-3; D gene unclear. The CDR3 extends over 13 amino acids. Trimming took 4 bases from V and 8 from J, leaving 13 bases between them. The germline V gene encodes CDR1 MNHEY and CDR2 SMNVEV (reference sequence). The CDR3 protein is CASSSVQDVTQYF. CDR3 sequence (DNA): TGTGCCAGCAGTTCGGTTCAGGATGTTACGCAGTATTTT.

This sequence joins TRBV11-3 and TRBJ2-1; no clear D. Looked up from germline, CDR1 is SGHNT and CDR2 is YENEEA. Trimming cost V 3 bases and J 3 bases, with 3 bases left between them. The CDR3 consists of 12 residues. The CDR3 sequence is CASSFSYNEQFF. For the CDR3, the DNA is TGTGCCAGCAGCTTCAGCTACAATGAGCAGTTCTTC.

Here the CDR3 reads CASSQGQVNIQYF. As DNA, the CDR3 is TGTGCCAGCAGCCAGGGACAGGTCAACATTCAGTACTTC. The V call is TRBV3-1, the J call TRBJ2-4, with TRBD1 identical over 8 bases. J was trimmed by 7 bases and V by 3 bases; bases with no gene match: 2. Germline CDR1 is LGHDT and CDR2 is YNNKEL (reference sequence). CDR3 length equals 13 residues.

By its share, this clonotype is large. The chain recombines TRBV19 with TRBJ1-2, with D maybe TRBD1 (5 bases). V was cut by 7 bases and J by 4 bases, with 22 bases left in between. CDR1 LNHDA and CDR2 SQIVND come from the germline V gene (reference sequence). The CDR3 is 16 amino acids. In nucleotides, the CDR3 is TGTGCCAGTAAAACTGGAGGGGCAGGGATGAGCTATGGCTACACCTTC. It specifies CASKTGGAGMSYGYTF. Using reference TRBV19 and TRBJ1-2 for the parts outside the CDR3, the full variable domain is DGGITQSPKYLFRKEGQNVTLSCEQNLNHDAMYWYRQDPGQGLRLIYYSQIVNDFQKGDIAEGYSVSREKKESFPLTVTSAQKNPTAFYLCASKTGGAGMSYGYTFGSGTRLTVV.

This chain joins TRBV29-1 and TRBJ2-3; a possible D gene is TRBD2 (6 bases). This CDR3 has 11 residues. V gave up 6 bases and J gave up 8 bases, with 12 bases separating them. CDR1 and CDR2 from the germline V gene are SQVTM and ANQGSEA. The CDR3 DNA reads as TGCAGCGTCGTGGGACTCTCTACGCAGTATTTT. It codes for CSVVGLSTQYF.

A word on this clonotype: A single base separates this from a much larger clone, so it may be a read error. The chain has TRBV2 and TRBJ2-3; D is possibly TRBD1 or TRBD2 (6 bases each). Germline V gene sequence: CDR1 SNHLY, CDR2 FYNNEI. Between the trimmed V and J ends, which lost 6 bases and 1 base, there was a span of 14 bases. The CDR3 spans 15 residues. CDR3 sequence reads: CASRGGQLGTDTQYF. The CDR3 nucleotides are TGTGCCAGCAGAGGGGGGCAGTTGGGCACAGATACGCAGTATTTT.

This clonotype was counted a few times. The CDR3 loop reads CSARDSRGDSYEQYF. The CDR3 region has the DNA TGCAGTGCTAGAGATTCGCGGGGGGATTCCTACGAGCAGTACTTC. The V call is TRBV20-1, the J call TRBJ2-7; 8 bases align to TRBD2. Germline V CDR1 and CDR2: DFQATT, SNEGSKA (reference sequence). The CDR3 extends over 15 amino acids. Trimming took 0 bases from V and 1 from J; bases not matched to a gene: 5.

The chain uses TRBV6-1 and TRBJ1-1; D might be TRBD1 (6 bases). From germline, CDR1 is MNHNS and CDR2 SASEGT. The V end lost 10 bases, the J end lost 5 bases, and 20 bases lay between the germline ends. The CDR3 runs 14 residues. This chain's CDR3 is CAIRGGGSQTEAFF. The CDR3 DNA reads TGTGCCATTAGGGGGGGAGGCAGCCAGACTGAAGCTTTCTTT.

V usage is TRBV29-1 and J usage is TRBJ2-1; D gene uncertain. The CDR3 is 14 amino acids. V lost 0 bases and J lost 6, with 12 bases in between. The V gene's germline CDR1 is SQVTM and CDR2 ANQGSEA. CDR3 nucleotides: TGCAGCGTTGAAGACCCGACCACGACCAATGAGCAGTTCTTC. It specifies CSVEDPTTTNEQFF.

This clonotype was seen only once. CDR3 DNA sequence: TGTGCCAGCAGTTTATCGATAGAGCAGCCCCAGCATTTT. As protein: CASSLSIEQPQHF. J is TRBJ1-5 and V is TRBV27, with no clear D. The CDR3 spans 13 residues. CDR1 and CDR2 from the germline V gene are MNHEY and SMNVEV (reference sequence). Trimming cost V 0 bases and J 7 bases, with 7 bases left between them.

This clonotype has a handful of counts. The V gene is TRBV20-1, the J gene TRBJ2-7; TRBD1 matches at 9 bases. This CDR3 comprises 13 residues. The germline CDR1 and CDR2 sequences are DFQATT and SNEGSKA (reference sequence). V lost 6 bases to trimming and J lost 3 bases; unmatched junction nucleotides: 6. CDR3 region: CSALTGGSYEQYF. In DNA form, the CDR3 reads TGCAGTGCCCTGACAGGGGGTAGCTACGAGCAGTACTTC.

Points on this clonotype: This sequence may be a read error, since a much larger clone differs from it by one base. The V gene is TRBV6-1, the J gene TRBJ2-5, with D perhaps matching TRBD1 or TRBD2 (5 bases each). In germline, CDR1 is MNHNS, CDR2 SASEGT. V shed 2 bases and J shed 8 bases, with 12 bases lying between them. The length of the CDR3 is 13 residues. CDR3 nucleotide sequence: TGTGCCAGCAGTGAACTAAGGGGAGATACCCAGTACTTC. Residues: CASSELRGDTQYF.

This clonotype is labeled as medium-sized. The chain carries TRBV28 and TRBJ2-7, with 11 bases fitting TRBD1. Trimming removed 4 bases from V and 4 bases from J; junction bases left unmatched: 6. The germline CDR1 and CDR2 sequences are MDHEN and SYDVKM. The CDR3 runs to 15 residues. The CDR3 region is CASSSRDRGVYEQYF. CDR3 nucleotides: TGTGCCAGCAGTTCCCGGGACAGGGGGGTTTACGAGCAGTACTTC.

The count of this clonotype is one. A much more abundant neighbour one base away suggests this may be a read error. The chain carries TRBV5-8 and TRBJ2-1, with D hard to call. Germline V gene lookup returns CDR1 SGHTS and CDR2 YDEGEE. There are 15 residues in the CDR3. The CDR3 nucleotides are TGTGCCAGCTCCGTGGCGGAGACGAGAAACAATAAGCAGTTCTTC. Protein sequence: CASSVAETRNNKQFF. Looking up the rest from reference TRBV5-8 and TRBJ2-1 gives the full variable domain: EAGVTQSPTHLIKTRGQQATLRCSPISGHTSVYWYQQALGLGLQFLLWYDEGEERNRGNFPPRFSGRQFPNYSSELNVNALELEDSALYLCASSVAETRNNKQFFGPGTRLTVL.

Of note for this clonotype: Germline and junction disagree at one end, which may indicate a read error. The J gene is TRBJ2-5, the V gene TRBV20-1; the match to TRBD2 covers 8 bases. The CDR3 length is 14 residues. Germline loops: CDR1 DFQATT, CDR2 SNEGSKA (reference sequence). CDR3 nucleotides: TGCAGTGCACCCTTAACGGGAGGGCAAGAGACCCGGTACTTC. Residues: CSAPLTGGQETRYF.

Turning to this clonotype: A junction end diverges from the germline sequence, so it may reflect a read error. V is TRBV7-9 and J is TRBJ2-7; 8 bases align to TRBD2. The length of the CDR3 is 15 residues. CDR1 and CDR2 from the germline V gene are SEHNR and FQNEAQ (reference sequence). The CDR3 spells CSSSFWREASYEQYF. The CDR3 coding sequence is TGTTCCAGCAGCTTCTGGCGGGAGGCCTCCTACGAGCAGTACTTC.

To note about this clonotype: This could be a read error, since a much larger clone is one nucleotide away. The chain couples TRBV20-1 to TRBJ2-7; a weak D match, TRBD1 (6 bases). CDR3 length: 15 amino acids. From germline, CDR1 is DFQATT and CDR2 SNEGSKA (reference sequence). Trimming left V 6 bases short and J 0 bases short, with 18 bases between. The CDR3 spells CSAPRGGAISYEQYF. CDR3 nucleotide sequence: TGCAGTGCACCCCGAGGGGGAGCCATCTCCTACGAGCAGTACTTC.

The table lists this clonotype with a few counts. This rearrangement joins TRBV27 to TRBJ2-6; D might be TRBD1 (5 bases). The CDR3 runs 18 residues. Germline V lookup: CDR1 MNHEY, CDR2 SMNVEV (reference sequence). The V end was cut by 7 bases, the J end by 0 bases, with 19 bases between. CDR3 DNA sequence: TGTGCCAGCACCCAAACAGGAAGAACCTACTCTGGGGCCAACGTCCTGACTTTC. Protein product: CASTQTGRTYSGANVLTF. Together with reference TRBV27 and TRBJ2-6, the CDR3 gives the full variable domain: EAQVTQNPRYLITVTGKKLTVTCSQNMNHEYMSWYRQDPGLGLRQIYYSMNVEVTDKGDVPEGYKVSRKEKRNFPLILESPSPNQTSLYFCASTQTGRTYSGANVLTFGAGSRLTVL.

The chain uses TRBV6-1 and TRBJ2-2, with D perhaps assigned TRBD1 or TRBD2 (5 bases each). The CDR3 is 15 residues long. The V end lost 2 bases, the J end lost 8 bases, and 15 bases lay between the germline ends. Germline V gene lookup returns CDR1 MNHNS and CDR2 SASEGT. CDR3 residues: CASSERGPQLGELFF. CDR3 DNA sequence: TGTGCCAGCAGTGAACGGGGCCCCCAATTGGGGGAGCTGTTTTTT.

This clonotype was seen only a few times. The V call is TRBV10-1, the J call TRBJ2-2; TRBD2 aligns across 15 bases. J was trimmed by 6 bases and V by 5 bases; bases with no gene match: 10. Germline lookup yields CDR1 WNHNN and CDR2 SYGVQD (reference sequence). The CDR3 is made up of 18 amino acids. Written as DNA, the CDR3 is TGCGCCAGCAGTAAATCAGGACTAGCGGGAGGGCCGGCCGGGGAGCTGTTTTTT. Translated, it gives CASSKSGLAGGPAGELFF.